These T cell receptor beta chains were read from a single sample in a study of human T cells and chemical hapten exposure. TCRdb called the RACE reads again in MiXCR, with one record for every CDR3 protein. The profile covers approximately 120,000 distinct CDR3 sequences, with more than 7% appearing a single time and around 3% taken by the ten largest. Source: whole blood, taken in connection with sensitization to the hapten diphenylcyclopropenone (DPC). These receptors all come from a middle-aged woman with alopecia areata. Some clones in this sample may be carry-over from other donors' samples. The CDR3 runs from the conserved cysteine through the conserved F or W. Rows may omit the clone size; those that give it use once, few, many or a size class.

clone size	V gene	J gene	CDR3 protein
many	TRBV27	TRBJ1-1	CASSPRITTGAGTEAFF
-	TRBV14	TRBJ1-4	CASSRLGTRNEKLFF
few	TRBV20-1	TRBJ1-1	CSARDRTNTEAFF
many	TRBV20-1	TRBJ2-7	CSARDHPTGGAGQYF
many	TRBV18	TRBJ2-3	CASSPNRGGDTQYF
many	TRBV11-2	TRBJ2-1	CASSHKYPGQGQREQFF
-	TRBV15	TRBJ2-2	CATSRDPAIGGELFF
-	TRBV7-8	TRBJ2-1	CASSLRPSGGATYNEQFF
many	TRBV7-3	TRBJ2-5	CASSLGLAGAETQYF
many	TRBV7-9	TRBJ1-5	CASSLGQYQPQHF
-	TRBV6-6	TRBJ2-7	CASSPSSEQYF
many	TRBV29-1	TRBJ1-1	CSGGPLHTEAFF
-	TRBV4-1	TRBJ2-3	CASSQLGLAGDQDTQYF
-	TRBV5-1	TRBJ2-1	CASSLGLAGASYNEQFF
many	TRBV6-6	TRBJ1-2	CASSEGPLGRPVLNYGYTF
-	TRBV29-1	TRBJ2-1	CSARTGEGSYNEQFF
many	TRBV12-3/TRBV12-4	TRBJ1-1	CASSLMRTNTEAFF
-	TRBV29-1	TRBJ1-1	CSVETVFGTEAFF
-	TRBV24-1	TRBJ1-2	CATSDDGQGHYGYTF
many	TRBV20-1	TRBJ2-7	CSARDLRAGVHEQYF
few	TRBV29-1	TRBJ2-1	CSGLASLLNEQFF
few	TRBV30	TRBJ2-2	CAWSWPKGTGELFF
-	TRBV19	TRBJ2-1	CASIPVGGDPYNEQFF
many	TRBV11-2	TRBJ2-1	CASRGGALDEQFF
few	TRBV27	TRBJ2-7	CASSPRVGGGTYEQYF
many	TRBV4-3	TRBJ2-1	CASSRATAKGKEQFF
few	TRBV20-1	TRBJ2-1	CSATLVNEQFF
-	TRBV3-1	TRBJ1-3	CASSPLNSGNTIYF
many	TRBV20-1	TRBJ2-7	CSARDFPGSYEQYF
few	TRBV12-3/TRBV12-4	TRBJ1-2	CASSNLRAPPYGYTF
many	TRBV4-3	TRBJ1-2	CASSQDHRGMDYGYTF
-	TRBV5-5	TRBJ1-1	CASSLAAGATEAFF